This record covers a single TCR beta chain. The target antigen is unknown. This record comes from a study of cytomegalovirus exposure and HLA in healthy donors. Notes on the study in general: About 87% or about 30% of the time was how often most TCR beta V segments were productive, according to an earlier analysis. Rates of TCR association differed by HLA locus in a later analysis, with DRB1 highest and HLA-C lowest. The study labeled around 160 TCR beta chains cytomegalovirus-associated.

In the PCR, 60 Vbeta and 13 Jbeta primers were used. Measured with immunoSEQ multiplex PCR; TCRdb has only the in-frame clones, and not every one. This sample has about 240,000 clones, with 78% found just once. V trimming: 6 bases; J trimming: 4 bases; junction bases outside the gene matches: 11. The germline gives CDR1 SEHNR, CDR2 FQNEAQ (reference sequence). The CDR3 consists of 15 residues. Sequenced: PBMCs. The TCR sequence derives from a boy aged 5 to 17 in good health and CMV-seronegative. The chain joins TRBV7-9 to TRBJ1-2; the match to TRBD1 covers 7 bases. CDR3 residues: CASSSTPGQIYGYTF. CDR3 nucleotides: TGTGCCAGCAGTTCAACCCCGGGACAGATCTATGGCTACACCTTC.